This T cell receptor beta chain was identified during a study of beta chain features in type 1 diabetes (dated by TCRdb to the late 2010s). Notes on the research overall: Mean age, gender distribution, total cell number and subset yield were not different between patients and healthy donors. A total of roughly 100 million sorted cells were examined across all samples, and a strong correlation was observed between cell number per subset and RNA yield. In the study, recently diagnosed type 1 diabetes patients and matched healthy donors were compared on the TCRB repertoires of their sorted circulating CD4+ T cell subsets. Whereas all 28 donors provided naive and central memory subsets, regulatory and stem cell-like memory subsets were isolated from just 8 patients and about eight healthy donors.

Each donor gave one peripheral blood draw, roughly 120 mL on average, collected into heparinised tubes. Naive, central memory, regulatory and stem cell-like memory CD4+ T cells were sorted on a BD FACSAria II using a panel including CD45RO, CCR7, CD25, CD127, CD95 and CD27. A purity above 98% was achieved for all sorted populations. PBMCs were isolated immediately by Lymphoprep density gradient centrifugation and stained directly without culture. To minimize batch effects, samples were stained and sorted in pairs, one healthy donor with one patient per experiment. This clone showed up just a few times. Its antigen specificity is not known. No per-base quality is available; no much larger clone lies one base away. General study outcomes and caveats: Naive, central memory and regulatory TCRB repertoires appeared to be more similar among patients than among healthy donors. Because cDNA was sequenced instead of genomic DNA, highly expressing activated cells could be over-represented, though the groups showed no difference in activation or CD3 levels. PCR might favor shorter templates, but patient and control samples were amplified and corrected together, so any skew would affect both groups equally. In all four CD4+ subsets, TCRB CDR3 length was moderately but significantly shorter in type 1 diabetes patients. Patients with type 1 diabetes made fewer insertions and deleted more nucleotides at VDJ recombination sites, implying thymic rearrangement abnormalities. Because small numbers of individuals were included in the HLA sub-analyses, any influence of HLA type on TCRB rearrangement was left unresolved.

There are 12 amino acids in the CDR3, from cysteine to phenylalanine inclusive. Of all the DNA, just the CDR3 is kept, 36 bases in frame from base 1. At the junction V is shortened by 0 bases and J by 6 bases, with 3 bases in between. Sequences SGHVS (CDR1) and FQNEAQ (CDR2) are obtained from the germline V gene. The entire isolated RNA was reverse transcribed using the High Capacity cDNA Reverse Transcription Kit, and thus expressed TCRB transcripts were sequenced. Deep immunoSEQ sequencing was applied to naive, central memory and regulatory T cell samples, giving an average of about 3.57 million total reads per sample. Sorted cells were lysed in RLT buffer, and RNA was extracted using DNase-treated RNeasy Micro or Mini kits according to cell number. To prevent cross-contamination, every cell subset was processed on its own, while patient and healthy donor samples were processed together. The immunoSEQ multiplex PCR was used to amplify TCRB sequences from cDNA, generating 87-bp fragments that spanned the CDR3 region. Sequencing of the amplicons was done on the Illumina HiSeq platform. The published analysis was carried out like this. Synthetic template baselines were used to correct PCR bias computationally, reads within Hamming distance 2 were collapsed, and singletons that could not be merged were discarded. By aligning reads against IMGT, V, D and J genes, CDR3 length, and insertions or deletions at six rearrangement sites were assigned. Within each subset, clonotype counts were normalized to sorted cell number, and only after that were true diversity and Gini coefficients computed with the tcR R package. The overlap coefficient, calculated on TCRB nucleotide sequences, was used to measure repertoire sharing. TCRdb took this table from immuneACCESS and kept in-frame rearrangements with V and J called. Such tables lack part of the clones; where checked against another copy, unresolved V genes explain under half of the gap, and the rest is unexplained. V and J calls and clone size are as listed in that table; D and trimming were resolved from the DNA. This sample is represented by about 340,000 clones; about a tenth of them were singletons. The top ten hold roughly 1% of the sample.

Specimen: central memory CD4+ T cells from blood. This receptor was identified in a man aged 25-40 years with type 1 diabetes. The rearrangement combines TRBV7-8 with TRBJ1-5; no D gene can be assigned with confidence. For the CDR3, the sequence is CASSLAGQPQHF. The sequence in DNA is TGTGCCAGCAGCTTAGCGGGTCAGCCCCAGCATTTT.